This T cell receptor beta chain comes out of a study of OX40 agonist ivuxolimab in advanced cancers. Study outcomes and limitations: Normalized T-cell clonal expansion was also low in a subset of nonresponders.

Sequencing was performed with immunoSEQ multiplex PCR; in TCRdb, only in-frame clones are kept and a portion is missing. The sample has tens of thousands of clones, 87% seen once. A note on this clone: What it recognizes is unknown.

The CDR3 loop spans 14 amino acids. The germline CDR1 and CDR2 sequences are KGHSH and LQKENI. The V gene end was trimmed by 4 bases and the J gene end by 3 bases; junction bases not matched to a gene: 3. The chain joins TRBV18 to TRBJ2-1, with 7 bases matching TRBD2. The sequenced sample was CD4+ or CD8+ T cells sorted from blood, obtained in a trial of the OX40 agonist ivuxolimab. The sequence was obtained from an adult with an advanced solid tumor such as melanoma, head and neck, liver or kidney cancer. Written as DNA, the CDR3 is TGTGCCAGCTCACGCACGGGAGGCTACAATGAGCAGTTCTTC. Translated: CASSRTGGYNEQFF.